One sample yielded the 27 T cell receptor beta chains listed below, sequenced in a study of shared clonotypes between healthy human individuals. In the naive CD8 group, cells lacked CD45RO and were positively selected for CCR7, so terminally differentiated effector memory CD45RA+ cells were left out. TCRdb's copy holds only in-frame clones and misses some; the assay was immunoSEQ multiplex PCR. The sample shows some 630,000 clones, approximately 96% of them seen only once. The sequencing input was naive CD8+ T cells sorted from blood. These receptors were taken from a woman in her 30s in good health.

The chain is built from TRBV5-6 and TRBJ1-1; tentatively, D is TRBD1 (5 bases). V was shortened by 4 bases and J by 4 bases, with 11 bases between the two germline ends. The CDR3 totals 13 residues. CDR1 is SGHDT and CDR2 is YYEEEE in the germline V gene. CDR3 region: CASSPPGGTEAFF. In DNA, the CDR3 is TGTGCCAGCAGCCCCCCGGGGGGCACTGAAGCTTTCTTT.

The J gene is TRBJ1-1, the V gene TRBV9; tentative D call: TRBD1 (5 bases). CDR1 is SGDLS and CDR2 is YYNGEE in the germline V gene. Trimming took 4 bases from V and 4 from J, leaving 14 bases between them. The CDR3 has 14 amino acids. This CDR3 reads CASSPQGFGTEAFF. The CDR3 coding sequence is TGTGCCAGCAGCCCTCAGGGCTTTGGCACTGAAGCTTTCTTT.

The chain is built from TRBV21-1 and TRBJ1-5; the table gives TRBD1 as D, unverified against the DNA. TRBV21-1 is a pseudogene locus. The CDR3 runs 14 residues. The CDR3 protein is CASSPNRANQPQHF. CDR3 nucleotide sequence: TGTGCCAGCAGTCCAAACAGGGCCAATCAGCCCCAGCATTTT.

The rearrangement uses TRBV7-9 and TRBJ1-1; D not resolved. The V end lost 3 bases, the J end lost 2 bases, and 10 bases lay between the germline ends. Germline CDR1 and CDR2: SEHNR and FQNEAQ (reference sequence). The CDR3 is 14 residues long. CDR3 residues: CASSFQNRNTEAFF. The CDR3 DNA reads TGTGCCAGCAGCTTCCAAAACAGAAACACTGAAGCTTTCTTT.

The rearrangement uses TRBV4-1 and TRBJ2-2, with TRBD1 identical over 7 bases. The CDR3 sequence is 14 residues long. The trim removed 4 bases at V and 5 bases at J, leaving 4 bases unmatched. Germline-derived CDR1 and CDR2 are MGHRA and YSYEKL. CDR3: CASSPGQMTGELFF. CDR3 bases: TGCGCCAGCAGCCCGGGACAGATGACCGGGGAGCTGTTTTTT.

This clone was counted once. The chain recombines TRBV7-3 with TRBJ2-4; D is uncertain. The CDR3 is 13 amino acids. With 5 bases removed from V and 3 bases from J, the gap between germline ends came to 8 bases. The germline V gene has CDR1 SGHTA and CDR2 FQGTGA. CDR3 region: CASSQQIKNIQYF. The CDR3 DNA reads as TGTGCCAGCAGCCAGCAAATCAAAAACATTCAGTACTTC.

The rearrangement joins TRBV7-6 to TRBJ2-1; 13 nucleotides line up with TRBD2. The CDR3 has 19 amino acids. Trimming removed 5 bases from V and 0 bases from J; junction bases left unmatched: 10. Germline V gives CDR1 SGHVS, CDR2 FNYEAQ. CDR3 in DNA: TGTGCCAGCAGCCCCGGACTAGCGGGAGAGTTAGGCTCCTACAATGAGCAGTTCTTC. Translating gives CASSPGLAGELGSYNEQFF.

V is TRBV9 and J is TRBJ1-1; D remains unclear. Trimming removed 0 bases from V and 6 bases from J, with 3 bases in between. The germline CDR1 and CDR2 sequences are SGDLS and YYNGEE. CDR3 size: 11 residues. The chain's CDR3 is CASSVGAEAFF. The CDR3, as DNA: TGTGCCAGCAGCGTAGGGGCTGAAGCTTTCTTT. Variable domain in full (rest from reference TRBV9 and TRBJ1-1): DSGVTQTPKHLITATGQRVTLRCSPRSGDLSVYWYQQSLDQGLQFLIQYYNGEERAKGNILERFSAQQFPDLHSELNLSSLELGDSALYFCASSVGAEAFFGQGTRLTVV.

Regarding this clone: Other nucleotide sequences in the sample specify the same CDR3. The CDR3 loop is CASSYTGQGETQYF. CDR3 DNA sequence: TGTGCCAGCAGTTACACGGGACAGGGCGAGACCCAGTACTTC. The chain links TRBV6-5 to TRBJ2-5; 9 positions match TRBD1. This CDR3 has 14 residues. The germline V gene encodes CDR1 MNHEY and CDR2 SVGAGI. Unmatched junction bases numbered 3, after V lost 2 bases and J lost 5 bases.

The chain joins TRBV9 to TRBJ2-7, with a weak D call TRBD2 (6 bases). V was clipped by 0 bases and J by 5 bases, with 12 bases between them. The CDR3 is 14 amino acids. Germline loops: CDR1 SGDLS, CDR2 YYNGEE. CDR3 DNA sequence: TGTGCCAGCAGCGTAGGCGGGATAGGCCACGAGCAGTACTTC. Its protein is CASSVGGIGHEQYF.

This clone showed up just once. This chain links TRBV27 with TRBJ2-3; D gene ambiguous. V lost 5 bases, J lost 1 base, and 7 bases lay in between. The CDR3 is 13 amino acids. Germline CDR1 and CDR2: MNHEY and SMNVEV (reference sequence). The CDR3 coding sequence is TGTGCCAGCAGTCACTTACGCACAGATACGCAGTATTTT. The encoded protein is CASSHLRTDTQYF.

The chain employs TRBV27 and TRBJ1-1; D possibly corresponds to TRBD1 (6 bases). V was trimmed by 7 bases and J by 6 bases, leaving 24 bases between them. Germline-derived CDR1 and CDR2 are MNHEY and SMNVEV (reference sequence). The CDR3 totals 16 residues. CDR3 nucleotides: TGTGCCAGCAAACCCTTTGCGGGGGACATAGTCCCTGAAGCTTTCTTT. Its protein product is CASKPFAGDIVPEAFF.

The chain carries TRBV6-1 and TRBJ1-1; 8 bases fit TRBD1. The CDR3 contains 15 residues. The germline CDR1 and CDR2 sequences are MNHNS and SASEGT. V was pared by 7 bases and J by 3 bases, with 10 bases of the junction left unmatched. Here the CDR3 reads CASIKDRAGYTEAFF. DNA of the CDR3: TGTGCCAGCATAAAGGACAGGGCCGGGTACACTGAAGCTTTCTTT.

In DNA, the CDR3 is TGTGCCAGCAGCGTCGGAGCCTCCACCTCTAATGAGCAGTACTTC. This gives the protein CASSVGASTSNEQYF. This sequence joins TRBV9 and TRBJ2-7; D not certain. The germline CDR1 and CDR2 sequences are SGDLS and YYNGEE. The CDR3 extends over 15 amino acids. Trimming pared 2 bases from V and 7 bases from J, leaving 19 bases between.

This chain links TRBV10-3 with TRBJ2-1; TRBD2 aligns across 9 bases. The CDR3 is 15 amino acids. V shed 6 bases, J shed 2 bases, and the junction held 5 bases outside the gene matches. Germline V gene sequence: CDR1 ENHRY, CDR2 SYGVKD. In DNA form, the CDR3 reads TGTGCCATCAGGCGGGAGGGCAGTGCCTACAATGAGCAGTTCTTC. Encoded protein: CAIRREGSAYNEQFF.

The chain employs TRBV9 and TRBJ2-5, with TRBD2 matching over 7 bases. CDR1 is SGDLS and CDR2 is YYNGEE in the germline V gene. After removal of 2 bases from V and 2 bases from J, the junction contained 3 bases not matched to a gene. This CDR3 comprises 14 residues. In DNA form, the CDR3 reads TGTGCCAGCAGCGTTGGGGGACTACAAGAGACCCAGTACTTC. Its translation: CASSVGGLQETQYF.

V usage is TRBV6-6 and J usage is TRBJ2-7; D uncertain. Trimming pared 0 bases from V and 5 bases from J, leaving 14 bases between. Germline values: CDR1 MNHNY, CDR2 SVGAGI (reference sequence). The CDR3 totals 15 residues. For the CDR3, the DNA is TGTGCCAGCAGTTACTCTGATCCCCAATCTCACGAGCAGTACTTC. This translates into CASSYSDPQSHEQYF.

The V call is TRBV9, the J call TRBJ1-1, with TRBD1 as a possible D gene (5 bases). CDR1 and CDR2 from the germline V gene are SGDLS and YYNGEE. The CDR3 covers 13 residues. V gave up 0 bases and J gave up 5 bases, with 8 bases separating them. The CDR3 here is CASSVAEGTEAFF. DNA of the CDR3: TGTGCCAGCAGCGTAGCGGAGGGGACTGAAGCTTTCTTT. Filled out from reference TRBV9 and TRBJ1-1, the complete variable domain reads DSGVTQTPKHLITATGQRVTLRCSPRSGDLSVYWYQQSLDQGLQFLIQYYNGEERAKGNILERFSAQQFPDLHSELNLSSLELGDSALYFCASSVAEGTEAFFGQGTRLTVV.

The chain employs TRBV11-2 and TRBJ2-7, with 10 bases fitting TRBD2. J lost 0 bases, V lost 5 bases, and 4 bases had no gene match. Germline CDR1 is SGHAT and CDR2 is FQNNGV. The CDR3 runs to 15 residues. As DNA, the CDR3 is TGTGCCAGCAGCCCAGGACTAGCGGCCTCCTACGAGCAGTACTTC. It translates to CASSPGLAASYEQYF.

V usage is TRBV27 and J usage is TRBJ2-7; 7 bases line up with TRBD1. CDR1 MNHEY and CDR2 SMNVEV come from the germline V gene (reference sequence). This CDR3 comprises 14 residues. After removal of 4 bases from V and 1 base from J, the junction contained 4 bases not matched to a gene. The CDR3 nucleotides read TGTGCCAGCAGTTCCGGGACAGCGTCCTACGAGCAGTACTTC. Translated: CASSSGTASYEQYF.

The gene calls are TRBV6-5 and TRBJ2-2; 8 bases fit TRBD2. In germline, CDR1 is MNHEY, CDR2 SVGAGI. The CDR3 length is 15 residues. V dropped 6 bases and J dropped 7; count of bases not matched to a gene: 10. CDR3: CASSPGASGYGELFF. The CDR3 nucleotides are TGTGCCAGCAGCCCCGGGGCTAGCGGGTACGGGGAGCTGTTTTTT.

The V gene is TRBV11-2, the J gene TRBJ2-7, with D uncertain. From germline, CDR1 is SGHAT and CDR2 FQNNGV. CDR3 length: 14 residues. Trimming stripped 1 base from V and 2 bases from J, with 9 bases between. CDR3 bases: TGTGCCAGCAGCTTAGCCCTAGGTGCCTACGAGCAGTACTTC. It translates to CASSLALGAYEQYF.

V gene TRBV6-4 combines with J gene TRBJ2-1, with 11 bases identical to TRBD2. The germline V gene encodes CDR1 MRHNA and CDR2 SNTAGT. Trimming cost V 2 bases and J 5 bases; bases outside gene matches: 5. The CDR3 extends over 16 amino acids. CDR3 protein: CASSDLAGGEHNEQFF. Written as DNA, the CDR3 is TGTGCCAGCAGTGACCTAGCGGGAGGCGAGCACAATGAGCAGTTCTTC.

The V call is TRBV25-1, the J call TRBJ2-1, with 7 bases identical to TRBD2. Germline lookup yields CDR1 MGHDK and CDR2 SYGVNS. The CDR3 loop spans 13 amino acids. The V segment lost 7 bases and the J segment 7 bases; nucleotides outside the gene matches: 7. The CDR3 sequence: CASIASGYNEQFF. CDR3 DNA sequence: TGTGCCAGCATTGCTAGCGGCTATAATGAGCAGTTCTTC. Variable domain in full (rest from reference TRBV25-1 and TRBJ2-1): EADIYQTPRYLVIGTGKKITLECSQTMGHDKMYWYQQDPGMELHLIHYSYGVNSTEKGDLSSESTVSRIRTEHFPLTLESARPSHTSQYLCASIASGYNEQFFGPGTRLTVL.

V usage is TRBV21-1 and J usage is TRBJ1-4; the table calls TRBD1, which could not be checked here. TRBV21-1 constitutes a pseudogene. The CDR3 runs 18 residues. CDR3 DNA sequence: TGTGCCAGCAGCATACGAGACCAAAAGCACAGGGATTCTGAAAAACTGTTTTTT. Translation gives CASSIRDQKHRDSEKLFF.

The chain has TRBV5-4 and TRBJ2-7; a possible D gene is TRBD2 (6 bases). CDR1 is SGHNT and CDR2 is YYREEE in the germline V gene (reference sequence). V dropped 3 bases and J dropped 0 bases, with 10 bases sitting between them. CDR3 length: 14 residues. As DNA, the CDR3 is TGTGCCAGCAGCTCCGCGGGGAGCTCCTACGAGCAGTACTTC. It is translated as CASSSAGSSYEQYF. Full variable domain (outside the CDR3, taken from reference TRBV5-4 and TRBJ2-7): ETGVTQSPTHLIKTRGQQVTLRCSSQSGHNTVSWYQQALGQGPQFIFQYYREEENGRGNFPPRFSGLQFPNYSSELNVNALELDDSALYLCASSSAGSSYEQYFGPGTRLTVT.

The chain joins TRBV28 to TRBJ2-1, with D possibly being TRBD2 (5 bases). Trimming removed 7 bases at V and 3 bases at J, with 16 bases between. The CDR3 runs 15 residues. CDR1 is MDHEN and CDR2 is SYDVKM in the germline V gene. The CDR3 reads CASTPRTLHYNEQFF. Here the CDR3 DNA reads TGTGCCAGCACCCCTAGGACTCTCCACTACAATGAGCAGTTCTTC.